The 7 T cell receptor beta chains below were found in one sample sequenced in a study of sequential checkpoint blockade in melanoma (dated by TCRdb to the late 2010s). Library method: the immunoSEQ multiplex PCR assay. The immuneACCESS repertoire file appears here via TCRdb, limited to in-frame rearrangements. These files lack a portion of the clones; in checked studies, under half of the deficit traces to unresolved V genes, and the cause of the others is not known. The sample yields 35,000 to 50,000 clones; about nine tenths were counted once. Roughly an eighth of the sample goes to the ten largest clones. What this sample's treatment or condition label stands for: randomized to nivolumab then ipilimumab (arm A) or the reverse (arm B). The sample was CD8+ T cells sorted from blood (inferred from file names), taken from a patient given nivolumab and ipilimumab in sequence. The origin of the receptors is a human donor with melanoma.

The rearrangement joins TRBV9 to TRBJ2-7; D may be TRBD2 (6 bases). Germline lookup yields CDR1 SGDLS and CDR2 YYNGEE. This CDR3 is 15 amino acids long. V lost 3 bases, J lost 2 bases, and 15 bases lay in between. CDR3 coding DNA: TGTGCCAGCAGCGCAGACATTGGGAGGACCTACGAGCAGTACTTC. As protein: CASSADIGRTYEQYF.

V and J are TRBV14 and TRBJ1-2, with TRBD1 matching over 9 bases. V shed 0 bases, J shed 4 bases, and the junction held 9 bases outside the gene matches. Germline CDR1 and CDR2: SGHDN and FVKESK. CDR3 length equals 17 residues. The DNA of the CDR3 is TGTGCCAGCAGCCAAGATTATCCGGTGGACAGGGGCTATGGCTACACCTTC. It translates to CASSQDYPVDRGYGYTF.

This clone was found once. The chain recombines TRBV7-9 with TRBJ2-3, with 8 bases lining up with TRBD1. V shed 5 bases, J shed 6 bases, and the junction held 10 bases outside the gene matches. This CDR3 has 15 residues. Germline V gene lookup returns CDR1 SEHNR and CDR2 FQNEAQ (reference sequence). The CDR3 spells CASSGEDRAGDTQYF. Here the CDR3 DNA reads TGTGCCAGCAGCGGTGAGGACAGGGCAGGGGATACGCAGTATTTT.

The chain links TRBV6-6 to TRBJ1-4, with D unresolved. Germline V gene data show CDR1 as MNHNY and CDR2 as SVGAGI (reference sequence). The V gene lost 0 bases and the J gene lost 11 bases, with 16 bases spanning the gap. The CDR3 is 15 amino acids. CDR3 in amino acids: CASSYSDARSPKLFF. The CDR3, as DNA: TGTGCCAGCAGTTACTCTGACGCCCGGAGCCCCAAACTGTTTTTT.

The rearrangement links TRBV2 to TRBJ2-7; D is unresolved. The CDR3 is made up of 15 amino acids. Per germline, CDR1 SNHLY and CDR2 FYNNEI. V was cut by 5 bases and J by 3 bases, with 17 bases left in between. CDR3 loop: CASSPSETFNYEQYF. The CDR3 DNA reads TGTGCCAGCAGTCCCAGCGAAACCTTTAACTACGAGCAGTACTTC.

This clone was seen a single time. CDR3 loop: CASRQGGTSNYGYTF. The CDR3 DNA reads TGTGCCAGCAGACAAGGGGGTACCTCCAACTATGGCTACACCTTC. The chain links TRBV28 to TRBJ1-2; perhaps TRBD1 as D (6 bases). CDR3 length: 15 amino acids. Germline-derived CDR1 and CDR2 are MDHEN and SYDVKM. Trimming cost V 6 bases and J 2 bases, with 16 bases left between them.

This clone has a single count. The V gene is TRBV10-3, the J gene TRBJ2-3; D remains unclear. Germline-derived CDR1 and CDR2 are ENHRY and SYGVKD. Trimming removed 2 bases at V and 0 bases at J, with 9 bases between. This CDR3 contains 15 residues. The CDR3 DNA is TGTGCCATCAGTGAGCCTGCTACTAGCACAGATACGCAGTATTTT. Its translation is CAISEPATSTDTQYF.